This TCR beta chain is from a study of T cells in Graves' hyperthyroidism and ophthalmopathy. Study observations and caveats: Using 13 V-J features, a model discriminated ophthalmopathy from stable hyperthyroidism. Among clonotypes expanded in thyroid above 0.001, most were also found in blood. Model predictions of ophthalmopathy came a median around 6.5 months before onset.

From roughly 10 ml of fresh peripheral blood, PBMCs were isolated. RNA transcripts were the template for amplifying TCR beta CDR3 regions. First-round RT-PCR with HTBI primers amplified the TCR CDR3 region. TCRdb reanalysed the multiplex PCR reads using MiXCR and keeps one entry per CDR3 protein. The sample carries approximately 350,000 distinct CDR3 sequences, roughly 15% recorded once. With respect to this clonotype: What it recognizes is unknown.

The V gene's germline CDR1 is LNHDA and CDR2 SQIVND (reference sequence). CDR3 length equals 16 residues. Losses at the gene ends were 5 bases for V and 3 bases for J; bases not matched to a gene: 10. The receptor was derived from a woman aged 60 to 75 with Graves' ophthalmopathy. The sequenced sample consisted of blood. J is TRBJ1-1 and V is TRBV19; 9 bases fit TRBD1. CDR3 DNA: TGTGCCAGTAGTCCCTCCCCGGGACAGGGCTACACTGAAGCTTTCTTT. Encoded protein: CASSPSPGQGYTEAFF.